These 11 T cell receptor beta chains came from one sample sequenced in a study of T cells in Graves' hyperthyroidism and ophthalmopathy (dated by TCRdb to the late 2010s). The library was built by means of multiplex PCR. These reads were obtained on an Illumina HiSeq 2000. TCR beta CDR3 regions were amplified from RNA transcripts. For the first round of RT-PCR on the TCR CDR3, the HTBI primer set was used together with the Qiagen OneStep RT-PCR kit. The raw public reads went through TCRdb reprocessing: fastp at Q25, MiXCR clone calling, in-frame beta chains kept. All rows with the same CDR3 protein become a single entry with the most common DNA and genes. The sample table contains more than 250,000 distinct CDR3 sequences; only one count was recorded for around 15% of them. The ten largest make up 30% of the sample. Sequencing was carried out using blood. The source of these receptors is a woman aged 45 to 65 with Graves' hyperthyroidism that later progressed to Graves' ophthalmopathy.

This clonotype has just a few counts. V usage is TRBV19 and J usage is TRBJ2-3, with TRBD1 matching 8 bases. The CDR3 is made up of 14 amino acids. Germline CDR1 reads LNHDA; CDR2 reads SQIVND (reference sequence). J was trimmed by 5 bases and V by 6 bases; bases with no gene match: 7. The CDR3 DNA sequence: TGTGCCAGTAGGATTCAGGGGGCTGGAGATACGCAGTATTTT. Its protein is CASRIQGAGDTQYF.

This clonotype was seen a handful of times. Here the CDR3 DNA reads TGCAGCGTTGAAGAACCGGGCCTGCGTGGTGAAAAACTGTTTTTT. This translates into CSVEEPGLRGEKLFF. The rearrangement joins TRBV29-1 to TRBJ1-4; no clear D. This CDR3 comprises 15 residues. The V gene's germline CDR1 is SQVTM and CDR2 ANQGSEA. V gave up 0 bases and J gave up 7 bases, with 15 bases separating them. Full variable domain (remainder filled in from reference TRBV29-1 and TRBJ1-4): SAVISQKPSRDICQRGTSLTIQCQVDSQVTMMFWYRQQPGQSLTLIATANQGSEATYESGFVIDKFPISRPNLTFSTLTVSNMSPEDSSIYLCSVEEPGLRGEKLFFGSGTQLSVL.

This clonotype turned up a few times. The V gene is TRBV6-1, the J gene TRBJ2-1; D may be TRBD1 or TRBD2 (5 bases each). The V gene lost 5 bases and the J gene lost 9 bases, with 23 bases spanning the gap. Germline CDR1 and CDR2: MNHNS and SASEGT. The CDR3 runs to 16 residues. The CDR3 DNA reads as TGTGCCAGCAGTTCCCCGGGGCAGGGAGTAGGCGGTGAGCAGTTCTTC. It translates to CASSSPGQGVGGEQFF.

This clonotype was picked up many times. V gene TRBV6-1 combines with J gene TRBJ1-2; TRBD1 aligns across 7 bases. Unmatched junction bases numbered 13, after V lost 7 bases and J lost 8 bases. This CDR3 has 14 residues. Germline V gene data show CDR1 as MNHNS and CDR2 as SASEGT. The CDR3 nucleotides are TGTGCCAGCAAGCTATCACAGGGGCTTGGGGGCTACACCTTC. Encoded protein: CASKLSQGLGGYTF.

This clonotype was seen many times. V usage is TRBV5-1 and J usage is TRBJ1-1; D may be TRBD1 (5 bases). V was clipped by 3 bases and J by 0 bases, with 15 bases between them. CDR1 SGHRS and CDR2 YFSETQ come from the germline V gene. The CDR3 runs 16 residues. The CDR3 loop reads CASSSTGGWMNTEAFF. CDR3 sequence (DNA): TGCGCCAGCAGCTCCACCGGGGGGTGGATGAACACTGAAGCTTTCTTT.

This clonotype has only a few counts. This chain joins TRBV9 and TRBJ2-3, with D maybe TRBD2 (6 bases). CDR1 SGDLS and CDR2 YYNGEE come from the germline V gene. Trimming removed 3 bases at V and 4 bases at J, with 12 bases between. This CDR3 has 14 residues. CDR3 sequence: CASSDGTGPDTQYF. The CDR3 DNA follows: TGTGCCAGCAGCGATGGGACTGGGCCAGATACGCAGTATTTT. The full variable domain, rest sourced from reference TRBV9 and TRBJ2-3, is DSGVTQTPKHLITATGQRVTLRCSPRSGDLSVYWYQQSLDQGLQFLIQYYNGEERAKGNILERFSAQQFPDLHSELNLSSLELGDSALYFCASSDGTGPDTQYFGPGTRLTVL.

Remarks on this clonotype: Sequence at one end of the junction differs from germline and may be a read error. V gene TRBV6-1 combines with J gene TRBJ2-7, with 10 bases lining up with TRBD1. This CDR3 has 14 amino acids. Germline V gene lookup returns CDR1 MNHNS and CDR2 SASEGT. The CDR3, as DNA: TGTGACAGCACGGTGGGGACAGGGGCTTACGAGCAGTACTTC. It yields the protein CDSTVGTGAYEQYF.

The chain joins TRBV19 to TRBJ1-4; TRBD1 matches at 9 bases. With 3 bases clipped from V and 4 bases from J, the junction kept 0 bases outside the gene matches. Germline V gene lookup returns CDR1 LNHDA and CDR2 SQIVND (reference sequence). The CDR3 runs to 14 residues. The CDR3 loop reads CASSMDRGNEKLFF. In DNA, the CDR3 is TGTGCCAGTAGTATGGACAGGGGTAATGAAAAACTGTTTTTT.

The chain carries TRBV5-6 and TRBJ1-2, with D hard to call. Trimming took 4 bases from V and 2 from J, leaving 9 bases between them. The germline gives CDR1 SGHDT, CDR2 YYEEEE. The CDR3 covers 13 residues. CDR3 protein: CASSRPENYGYTF. CDR3 bases: TGTGCCAGCAGCCGGCCAGAGAACTATGGCTACACCTTC.

This clonotype showed up just once. A much larger clonotype is one base distant, so this may be a read error. The rearrangement links TRBV20-1 to TRBJ2-2, with 15 bases matching TRBD2. Germline V gene data show CDR1 as DFQATT and CDR2 as SNEGSKA (reference sequence). The CDR3 covers 16 residues. CDR3 sequence: CSAPRTSGRGTGELLF. In DNA, the CDR3 is TGCAGTGCTCCTAGGACTAGCGGGAGGGGCACCGGGGAGCTGCTTTTT.

This clonotype showed up many times. The chain's CDR3 is CASSEQTGQNTEAFF. The CDR3 DNA reads as TGCGCCAGCAGCGAACAGACAGGCCAGAACACTGAAGCTTTCTTT. The V gene is TRBV5-1, the J gene TRBJ1-1, with a tentative D call TRBD1 (6 bases). The CDR3 sequence is 15 residues long. Germline CDR1 is SGHRS and CDR2 is YFSETQ. Trimming left V 4 bases short and J 1 base short, with 14 bases between. Full variable domain (outside the CDR3, taken from reference TRBV5-1 and TRBJ1-1): KAGVTQTPRYLIKTRGQQVTLSCSPISGHRSVSWYQQTPGQGLQFLFEYFSETQRNKGNFPGRFSGRQFSNSRSEMNVSTLELGDSALYLCASSEQTGQNTEAFFGQGTRLTVV.